This paragraph reports one T cell receptor beta chain. The study recruited people aged roughly 18 to 89 years across around 24 US areas. The data belong to a study of blood T cell repertoires in COVID-19. Overall study: Spain, Italy and the United States supplied samples that represented acute and convalescent COVID-19.

Original processing notes: Reference gene primer amplification gave nucleated cell count estimates. The protocol was immunoSEQ multiplex PCR, while the TCRdb copy is restricted to in-frame clones and leaves out a portion. For V, J and clone size, that table is used; D and trimming come from the DNA. The table lists under 450,000 clones, about 89% of them singletons, with 1% to 1.5% in the top ten. This CDR3 spans 17 amino acids. Deletions cut 6 bases from V and 7 bases from J, with 27 bases between. Germline lookup yields CDR1 MNHEY and CDR2 SMNVEV (reference sequence). The specimen sequenced was PBMCs or T cells enriched from blood (not recorded which). The receptor was derived from a man aged 30-40 years who had recovered from COVID-19. The chain recombines TRBV27 with TRBJ2-5; D is possibly TRBD2 (5 bases). CDR3 coding DNA: TGTGCCAGCAGCCACACACCATCTCTCCAGCGCGGAGGGACCCAGTACTTC. Its translation: CASSHTPSLQRGGTQYF.